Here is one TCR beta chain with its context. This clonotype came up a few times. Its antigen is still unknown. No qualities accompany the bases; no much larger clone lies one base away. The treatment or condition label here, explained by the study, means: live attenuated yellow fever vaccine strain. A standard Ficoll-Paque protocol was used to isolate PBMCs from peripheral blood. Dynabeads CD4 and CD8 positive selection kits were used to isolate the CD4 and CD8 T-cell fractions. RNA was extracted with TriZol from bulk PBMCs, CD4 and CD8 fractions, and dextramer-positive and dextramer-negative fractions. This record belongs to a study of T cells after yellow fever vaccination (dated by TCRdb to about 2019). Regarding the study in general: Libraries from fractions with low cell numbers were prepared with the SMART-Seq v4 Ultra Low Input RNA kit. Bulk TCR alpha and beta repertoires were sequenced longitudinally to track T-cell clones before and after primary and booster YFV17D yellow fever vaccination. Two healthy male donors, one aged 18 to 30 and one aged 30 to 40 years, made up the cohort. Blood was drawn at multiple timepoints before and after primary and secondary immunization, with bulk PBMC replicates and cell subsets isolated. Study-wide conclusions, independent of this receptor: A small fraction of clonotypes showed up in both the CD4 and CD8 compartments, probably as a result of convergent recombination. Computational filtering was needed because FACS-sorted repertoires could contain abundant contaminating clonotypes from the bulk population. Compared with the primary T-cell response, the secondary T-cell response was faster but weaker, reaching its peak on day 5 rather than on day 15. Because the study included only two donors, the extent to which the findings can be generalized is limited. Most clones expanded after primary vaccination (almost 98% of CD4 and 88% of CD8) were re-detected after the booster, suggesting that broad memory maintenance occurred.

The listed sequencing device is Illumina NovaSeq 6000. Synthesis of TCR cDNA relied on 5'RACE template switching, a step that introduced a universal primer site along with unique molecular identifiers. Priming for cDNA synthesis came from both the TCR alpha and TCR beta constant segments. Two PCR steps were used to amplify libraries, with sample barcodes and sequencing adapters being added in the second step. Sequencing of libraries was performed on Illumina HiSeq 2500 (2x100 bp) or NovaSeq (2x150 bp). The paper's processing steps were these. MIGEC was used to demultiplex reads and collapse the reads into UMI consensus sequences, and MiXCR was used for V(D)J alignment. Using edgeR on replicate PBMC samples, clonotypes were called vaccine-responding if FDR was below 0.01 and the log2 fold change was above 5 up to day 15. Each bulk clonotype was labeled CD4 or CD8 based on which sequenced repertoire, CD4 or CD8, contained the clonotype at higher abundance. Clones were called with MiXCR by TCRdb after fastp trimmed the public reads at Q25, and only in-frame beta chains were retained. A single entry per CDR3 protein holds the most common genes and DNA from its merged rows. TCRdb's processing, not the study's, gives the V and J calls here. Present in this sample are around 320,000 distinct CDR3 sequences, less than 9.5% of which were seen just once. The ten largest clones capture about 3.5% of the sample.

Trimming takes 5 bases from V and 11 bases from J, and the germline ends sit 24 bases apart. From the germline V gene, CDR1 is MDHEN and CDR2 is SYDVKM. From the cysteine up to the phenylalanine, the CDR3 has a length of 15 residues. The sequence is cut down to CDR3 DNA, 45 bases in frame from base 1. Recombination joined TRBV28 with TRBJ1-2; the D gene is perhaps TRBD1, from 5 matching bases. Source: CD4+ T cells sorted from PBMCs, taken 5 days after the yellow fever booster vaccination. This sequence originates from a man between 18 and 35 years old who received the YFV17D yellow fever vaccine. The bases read TGTGCCAGCAGTCGATGGTCAGGGCCCCGGGGCCTATACACCTTC. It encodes CASSRWSGPRGLYTF.